Detailed here is one TCR beta chain. This CDR3 is 16 amino acids long. CDR1 is KGHDR, CDR2 SFDVKD, per germline. This record comes from a study of blood T cell repertoires in COVID-19. Original processing notes: Cell counts per sample came from amplifying reference gene primers. The data were produced by immunoSEQ multiplex PCR, yet TCRdb's version contains in-frame clones alone and is incomplete. D and trimming come from the DNA, and the V and J calls and clone size come from that table. The sample has tens of thousands of clones, 75% to 80% seen once. Seattle patient enrollment occurred during active infection, with longitudinal follow-up thereafter.

V usage is TRBV24-1 and J usage is TRBJ2-1; 8 positions match TRBD1. The sample consisted of peripheral blood. The clonotype comes from a man aged 65 to 85 with COVID-19, enrolled during active disease. The CDR3 coding sequence is TGTGCACCTCATAAGGCGGCGGGCAGGGGGCACAATGAGCAGTTCTTC. Amino acid sequence: CAPHKAAGRGHNEQFF.